This note documents a single T cell receptor (beta chain) sequence. This sample is part of a study of graft-versus-host responses after intestinal transplantation. Study-level information: For approximately 3 years after anti-thymocyte globulin induction, all recipients took tacrolimus and steroids.

Study-wide points: Declines in HvG clones occurring early post-transplant were associated with peak circulating GvH clone levels.

Generated by immunoSEQ multiplex PCR, the TCRdb table keeps only in-frame clones and is missing some. In the table there are 7,400 or so clones, roughly 31% of which are singletons. In germline, CDR1 is SGHAT, CDR2 FQNNGV. The V and J ends lost 2 bases and 8 bases respectively, with 18 bases between them. CDR3 length: 15 residues. CFSE-labeled responder cells (roughly 200,000) were plated with roughly 200,000 irradiated, violet-dye-labeled stimulator cells. The J gene is TRBJ1-2, the V gene TRBV11-2; unclear D gene. This receptor was obtained from a human patient who received an intestinal transplant. The specimen was alloreactive CD8+ T cells from a mixed lymphocyte reaction culture, collected before intestinal transplant. Subset described: CFSE-low proliferating T cells sorted from approximately six-day pre-transplant mixed lymphocyte reaction (GvH or HvG direction). Here the CDR3 DNA reads TGTGCCAGCAGCTTATTGCGGGGTAGGAGGCACGGCTACACCTTC. Amino acids: CASSLLRGRRHGYTF.